Listed below are T cell receptor beta chains from one sample, sequenced in a study. From the RT-PCR reads, TCRdb called clonotypes with MiXCR, one entry per CDR3 protein. The profile shows 650,000 to 800,000 distinct CDR3 sequences, approximately 15% of them singletons. Sample: memory CD4+ T cells from blood. These receptors were obtained from a female donor in good health, serving as a healthy control. The CDR3 runs from the conserved cysteine through the conserved F or W. A D gene is named only where the DNA matches it firmly. A clone size is listed for some rows: how often the clone was seen (once, few, many), or a class if it is expanded.

d_call: .
clone_size: .
j_call: TRBJ2-7
v_call: TRBV20-1
cdr3_aa: CSVGLPLEEQYF
cdr3_nt: TGCAGTGTCGGACTTCCATTAGAGGAGCAGTACTTC

d_call: .
clone_size: few
j_call: TRBJ2-1
v_call: TRBV3-1
cdr3_aa: CASSHAAPNEQFF
cdr3_nt: TGTGCCAGCAGCCACGCGGCCCCCAATGAGCAGTTCTTC

d_call: TRBD1
clone_size: many
j_call: TRBJ2-5
v_call: TRBV6-1
cdr3_aa: CASRRQGGGTQYF
cdr3_nt: TGTGCCAGCAGAAGACAGGGGGGTGGGACCCAGTACTTC

d_call: TRBD1
clone_size: many
j_call: TRBJ2-1
v_call: TRBV6-5
cdr3_aa: CASSYQGAVFDEQFF
cdr3_nt: TGTGCCAGCAGTTACCAGGGGGCCGTATTCGATGAGCAGTTCTTC

d_call: .
clone_size: many
j_call: TRBJ1-1
v_call: TRBV6-1
cdr3_aa: CASREGLNTEAFF
cdr3_nt: TGTGCCAGCAGAGAGGGATTGAACACTGAAGCTTTCTTT

d_call: .
clone_size: few
j_call: TRBJ2-5
v_call: TRBV20-1
cdr3_aa: CSARLDKQETQYF
cdr3_nt: TGCAGTGCTAGACTGGACAAACAAGAGACCCAGTACTTC

d_call: TRBD1
clone_size: many
j_call: TRBJ2-7
v_call: TRBV9
cdr3_aa: CASSVDRVPREQYF
cdr3_nt: TGTGCCAGCAGCGTTGACAGGGTCCCACGCGAGCAGTACTTC

d_call: .
clone_size: .
j_call: TRBJ1-5
v_call: TRBV19
cdr3_aa: CASSSEVGGRQPQHF
cdr3_nt: TGTGCCAGTAGTTCCGAGGTGGGGGGACGTCAGCCCCAGCATTTT

d_call: TRBD2
clone_size: many
j_call: TRBJ2-7
v_call: TRBV12-3/TRBV12-4
cdr3_aa: CASRPLAGVYEQYF
cdr3_nt: TGTGCCAGCAGACCACTAGCGGGGGTCTACGAGCAGTACTTC

d_call: .
clone_size: .
j_call: TRBJ2-7
v_call: TRBV4-3
cdr3_aa: CASSQYLPGGGSSYEQYF
cdr3_nt: TGCGCCAGCAGCCAATACCTCCCGGGGGGCGGAAGCTCCTACGAGCAGTACTTC

d_call: TRBD2
clone_size: few
j_call: TRBJ2-7
v_call: TRBV27
cdr3_aa: CASSSLAGVVGEQYF
cdr3_nt: TGTGCCAGCAGTTCCCTGGCGGGAGTGGTCGGCGAGCAGTACTTC

d_call: TRBD2
clone_size: .
j_call: TRBJ2-3
v_call: TRBV28
cdr3_aa: CASGLAGDTQYF
cdr3_nt: TGTGCCAGCGGTCTAGCGGGAGATACGCAGTATTTT

d_call: .
clone_size: .
j_call: TRBJ1-5
v_call: TRBV6-2/TRBV6-3
cdr3_aa: CASSRLGMSNQPQHF
cdr3_nt: TGTGCCAGCAGTCGGCTGGGGATGAGCAATCAGCCCCAGCATTTT

d_call: .
clone_size: many
j_call: TRBJ1-4
v_call: TRBV12-3/TRBV12-4
cdr3_aa: CASSRTTNEKLFF
cdr3_nt: TGTGCCAGCAGCAGAACAACTAATGAAAAACTGTTTTTT

d_call: TRBD1
clone_size: few
j_call: TRBJ1-2
v_call: TRBV28
cdr3_aa: CASTVDRDYGYTF
cdr3_nt: TGTGCCAGCACAGTGGACAGGGACTATGGCTACACCTTC

d_call: .
clone_size: .
j_call: TRBJ2-1
v_call: TRBV5-1
cdr3_aa: CASSLGETGRGYNEQFF
cdr3_nt: TGCGCCAGCAGCTTAGGCGAAACGGGACGAGGCTACAATGAGCAGTTCTTC

d_call: .
clone_size: many
j_call: TRBJ2-3
v_call: TRBV4-3
cdr3_aa: CASSQDVGTDTQYF
cdr3_nt: TGCGCCAGCAGCCAAGATGTCGGCACAGATACGCAGTATTTT

d_call: TRBD2
clone_size: .
j_call: TRBJ2-3
v_call: TRBV6-6
cdr3_aa: CASSYPRTSGGAMGTDTQYF
cdr3_nt: TGTGCCAGCAGTTACCCGAGGACTAGCGGGGGGGCCATGGGAACAGATACGCAGTATTTT

d_call: .
clone_size: many
j_call: TRBJ2-5
v_call: TRBV7-2
cdr3_aa: CASSLGISGNSETQYF
cdr3_nt: TGTGCCAGCAGCTTAGGAATCTCGGGCAACTCGGAGACCCAGTACTTC

d_call: TRBD1
clone_size: few
j_call: TRBJ1-4
v_call: TRBV20-1
cdr3_aa: CSAPGRGKEKLFF
cdr3_nt: TGCAGTGCTCCCGGCAGGGGGAAGGAAAAACTGTTTTTT

d_call: TRBD1
clone_size: few
j_call: TRBJ2-3
v_call: TRBV5-5
cdr3_aa: CASSLVPQGLGTDTQYF
cdr3_nt: TGTGCCAGCAGCTTGGTACCACAGGGGCTCGGCACAGATACGCAGTATTTT

d_call: .
clone_size: .
j_call: TRBJ1-3
v_call: TRBV11-2
cdr3_aa: CASSSDGYGTIYF
cdr3_nt: TGTGCCAGCAGCTCTGACGGATACGGCACCATATATTTT

d_call: .
clone_size: many
j_call: TRBJ1-6
v_call: TRBV5-1
cdr3_aa: CASSLGGDSPLHF
cdr3_nt: TGTGCCAGCAGTTTAGGGGGGGATTCACCCCTCCACTTT

d_call: .
clone_size: .
j_call: TRBJ1-2
v_call: TRBV12-3/TRBV12-4
cdr3_aa: CAIGTTEGGYTF
cdr3_nt: TGTGCCATCGGGACCACAGAGGGTGGCTACACCTTC

d_call: .
clone_size: .
j_call: TRBJ1-3
v_call: TRBV28
cdr3_aa: CASRLLTQGNTIYF
cdr3_nt: TGTGCCAGCAGACTTCTAACCCAGGGAAACACCATATATTTT

d_call: .
clone_size: many
j_call: TRBJ2-5
v_call: TRBV10-3
cdr3_aa: CAISESSPAGEETQYF
cdr3_nt: TGTGCCATCAGTGAGTCGAGTCCGGCCGGCGAAGAGACCCAGTACTTC

d_call: TRBD2
clone_size: many
j_call: TRBJ2-3
v_call: TRBV4-2
cdr3_aa: CASSRGTSGRTDTQYF
cdr3_nt: TGTGCCAGCAGCCGCGGGACTAGCGGGAGGACAGATACGCAGTATTTT

d_call: TRBD1
clone_size: few
j_call: TRBJ1-2
v_call: TRBV28
cdr3_aa: CASSLRTGKGYGYTF
cdr3_nt: TGTGCCAGCAGTTTAAGGACAGGGAAAGGCTATGGCTACACCTTC

d_call: TRBD1
clone_size: once
j_call: TRBJ1-3
v_call: TRBV3-1
cdr3_aa: CASSRDSRNTIYF
cdr3_nt: TGTGCCAGCAGCCGGGACAGCAGAAACACCATATATTTT

d_call: .
clone_size: .
j_call: TRBJ2-3
v_call: TRBV9
cdr3_aa: CASSVESGYTQYF
cdr3_nt: TGTGCCAGCAGCGTAGAATCAGGGTATACGCAGTATTTT

d_call: .
clone_size: .
j_call: TRBJ2-2
v_call: TRBV5-1
cdr3_aa: CASFDFSNTGELFF
cdr3_nt: TGCGCCAGCTTCGACTTCTCGAACACCGGGGAGCTGTTTTTT

d_call: .
clone_size: .
j_call: TRBJ2-1
v_call: TRBV3-1
cdr3_aa: CASSQGGEKQFF
cdr3_nt: TGTGCCAGCAGCCAAGGAGGGGAAAAGCAGTTCTTC

d_call: TRBD2
clone_size: few
j_call: TRBJ2-4
v_call: TRBV25-1
cdr3_aa: CASSELTSGRNIQYF
cdr3_nt: TGTGCCAGCAGTGAATTGACTAGCGGGAGAAACATTCAGTACTTC

d_call: .
clone_size: .
j_call: TRBJ1-1
v_call: TRBV7-9
cdr3_aa: CASSFKNSVNTEAFF
cdr3_nt: TGTGCCAGCAGCTTCAAAAACAGCGTGAACACTGAAGCTTTCTTT

d_call: TRBD1
clone_size: .
j_call: TRBJ1-6
v_call: TRBV20-1
cdr3_aa: CSAAPRQGKYNSPLHF
cdr3_nt: TGCAGTGCCGCACCGAGACAGGGAAAATATAATTCACCCCTCCACTTT

d_call: .
clone_size: once
j_call: TRBJ2-1
v_call: TRBV19
cdr3_aa: CASSIIGGVGAVEENEQFF
cdr3_nt: TGTGCCAGTAGTATAATAGGTGGAGTCGGGGCAGTGGAAGAAAATGAGCAGTTCTTC

d_call: TRBD1
clone_size: many
j_call: TRBJ2-7
v_call: TRBV5-5
cdr3_aa: CASSVGQGWGLNEQYF
cdr3_nt: TGTGCCAGCAGCGTAGGACAGGGTTGGGGACTGAACGAGCAGTACTTC

d_call: TRBD2
clone_size: few
j_call: TRBJ2-1
v_call: TRBV15
cdr3_aa: CATSRIGGRSYNEQFF
cdr3_nt: TGTGCCACCAGCAGAATAGGCGGGAGGTCCTACAATGAGCAGTTCTTC

d_call: TRBD1
clone_size: few
j_call: TRBJ1-4
v_call: TRBV20-1
cdr3_aa: CSANRGQINEKLFF
cdr3_nt: TGCAGTGCTAACCGGGGACAGATTAATGAAAAACTGTTTTTT

d_call: TRBD1
clone_size: .
j_call: TRBJ1-2
v_call: TRBV3-1
cdr3_aa: CASSQQWDSLDGYTF
cdr3_nt: TGTGCCAGCAGCCAACAGTGGGACAGCTTAGATGGCTACACCTTC

d_call: TRBD1
clone_size: .
j_call: TRBJ1-5
v_call: TRBV20-1
cdr3_aa: CSARPHAGGSNQPQHF
cdr3_nt: TGCAGTGCTCGACCACACGCAGGGGGTAGCAATCAGCCCCAGCATTTT

d_call: .
clone_size: .
j_call: TRBJ2-1
v_call: TRBV4-2
cdr3_aa: CASSHANRDFAYNEQFF
cdr3_nt: TGTGCCAGCAGCCATGCAAATAGGGACTTCGCCTACAATGAGCAGTTCTTC

d_call: TRBD2
clone_size: many
j_call: TRBJ2-2
v_call: TRBV20-1
cdr3_aa: CSVSGGGGTGELFF
cdr3_nt: TGCAGTGTGTCGGGAGGTGGTGGCACCGGGGAGCTGTTTTTT